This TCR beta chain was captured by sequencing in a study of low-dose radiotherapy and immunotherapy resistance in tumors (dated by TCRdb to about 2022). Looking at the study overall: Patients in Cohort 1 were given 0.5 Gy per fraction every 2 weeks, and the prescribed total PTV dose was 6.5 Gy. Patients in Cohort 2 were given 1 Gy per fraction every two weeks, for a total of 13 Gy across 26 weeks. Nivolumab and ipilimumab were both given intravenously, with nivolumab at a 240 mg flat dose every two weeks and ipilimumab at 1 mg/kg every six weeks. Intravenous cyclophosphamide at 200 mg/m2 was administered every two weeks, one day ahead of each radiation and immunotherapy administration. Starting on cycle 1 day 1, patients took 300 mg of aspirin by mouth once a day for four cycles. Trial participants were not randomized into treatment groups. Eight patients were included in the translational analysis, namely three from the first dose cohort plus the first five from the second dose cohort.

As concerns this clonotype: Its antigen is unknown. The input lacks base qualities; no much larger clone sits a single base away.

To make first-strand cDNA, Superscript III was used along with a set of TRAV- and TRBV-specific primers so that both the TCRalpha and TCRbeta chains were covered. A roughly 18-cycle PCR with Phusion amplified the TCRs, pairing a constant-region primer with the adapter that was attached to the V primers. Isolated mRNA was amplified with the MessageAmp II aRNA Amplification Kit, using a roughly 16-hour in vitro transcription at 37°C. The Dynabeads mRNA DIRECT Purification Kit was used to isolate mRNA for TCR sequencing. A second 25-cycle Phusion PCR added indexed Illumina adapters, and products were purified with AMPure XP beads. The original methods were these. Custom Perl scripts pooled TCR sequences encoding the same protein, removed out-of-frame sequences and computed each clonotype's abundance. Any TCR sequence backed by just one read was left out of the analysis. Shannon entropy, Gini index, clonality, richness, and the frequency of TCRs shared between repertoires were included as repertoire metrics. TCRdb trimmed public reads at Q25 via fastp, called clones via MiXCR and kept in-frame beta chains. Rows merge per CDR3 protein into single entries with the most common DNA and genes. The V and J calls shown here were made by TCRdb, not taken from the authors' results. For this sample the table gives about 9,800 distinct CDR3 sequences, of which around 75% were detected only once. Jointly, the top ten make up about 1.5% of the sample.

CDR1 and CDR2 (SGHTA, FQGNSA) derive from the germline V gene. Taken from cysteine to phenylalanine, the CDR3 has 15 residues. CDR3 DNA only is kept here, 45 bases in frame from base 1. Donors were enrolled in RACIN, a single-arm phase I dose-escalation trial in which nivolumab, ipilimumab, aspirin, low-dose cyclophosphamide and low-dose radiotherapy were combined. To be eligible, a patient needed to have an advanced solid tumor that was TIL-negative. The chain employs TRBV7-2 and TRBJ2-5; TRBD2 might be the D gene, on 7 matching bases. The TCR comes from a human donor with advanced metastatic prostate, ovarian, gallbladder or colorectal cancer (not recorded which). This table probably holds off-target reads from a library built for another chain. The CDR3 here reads CGTSEMKRGQETQYF. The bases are TGTGGCACTAGCGAGATGAAAAGGGGGCAAGAGACCCAGTACTTC.